This T cell receptor beta chain came from a study of blood T cell repertoires in COVID-19. Study-wide context: Acute-phase and convalescent COVID-19 samples originated in the United States, Italy and Spain. T cells, B-cell-depleted T cells, or PBMCs supplied cDNA or gDNA.

Authors' methods: Amplifying reference gene primers gave estimates of nucleated cell counts. Produced via immunoSEQ multiplex PCR; TCRdb's table is partial and in-frame only. That table furnishes V, J and clone size, whereas the DNA furnished D and trimming. This sample has more than 150,000 clones, with nearly 80% found just once. The CDR3 has 15 residues. The germline gives CDR1 SGHTA, CDR2 FQGTGA. V dropped 2 bases and J dropped 4; count of bases not matched to a gene: 5. The gene calls are TRBV7-3 and TRBJ2-3; 8 nucleotides agree with TRBD2. The sample taken for sequencing was peripheral blood. The origin of this receptor is a woman older than 75 with acute or convalescent COVID-19. The CDR3 loop is CASSLQAGVSDTQYF. Here the CDR3 DNA reads TGTGCCAGCAGCTTACAAGCGGGAGTATCAGATACGCAGTATTTT.